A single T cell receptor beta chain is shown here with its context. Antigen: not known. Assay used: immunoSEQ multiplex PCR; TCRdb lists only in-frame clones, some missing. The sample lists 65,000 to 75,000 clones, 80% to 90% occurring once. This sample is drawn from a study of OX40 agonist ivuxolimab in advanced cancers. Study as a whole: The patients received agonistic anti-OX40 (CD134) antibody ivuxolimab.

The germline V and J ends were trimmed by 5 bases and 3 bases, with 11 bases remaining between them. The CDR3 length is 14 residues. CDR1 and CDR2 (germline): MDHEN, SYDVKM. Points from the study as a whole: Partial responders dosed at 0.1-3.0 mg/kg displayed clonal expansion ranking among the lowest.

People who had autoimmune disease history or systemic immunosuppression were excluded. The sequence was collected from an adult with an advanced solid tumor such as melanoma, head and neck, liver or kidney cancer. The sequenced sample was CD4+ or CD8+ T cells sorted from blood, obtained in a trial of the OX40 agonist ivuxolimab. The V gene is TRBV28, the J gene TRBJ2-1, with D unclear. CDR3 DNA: TGTGCCAGCAGTCCACCCACAGACTACAATGAGCAGTTCTTC. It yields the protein CASSPPTDYNEQFF.